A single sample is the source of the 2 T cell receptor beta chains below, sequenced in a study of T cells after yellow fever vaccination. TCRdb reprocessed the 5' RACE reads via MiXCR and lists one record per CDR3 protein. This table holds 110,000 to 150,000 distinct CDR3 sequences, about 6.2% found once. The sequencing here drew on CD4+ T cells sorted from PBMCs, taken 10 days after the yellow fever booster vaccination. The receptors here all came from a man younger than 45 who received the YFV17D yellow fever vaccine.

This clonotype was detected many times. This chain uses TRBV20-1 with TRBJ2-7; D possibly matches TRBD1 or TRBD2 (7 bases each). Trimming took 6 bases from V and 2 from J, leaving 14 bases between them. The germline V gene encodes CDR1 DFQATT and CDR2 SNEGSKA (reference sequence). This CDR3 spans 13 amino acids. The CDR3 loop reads CSAPGGGTYEQYF. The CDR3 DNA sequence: TGCAGTGCCCCAGGGGGAGGGACCTACGAGCAGTACTTC.

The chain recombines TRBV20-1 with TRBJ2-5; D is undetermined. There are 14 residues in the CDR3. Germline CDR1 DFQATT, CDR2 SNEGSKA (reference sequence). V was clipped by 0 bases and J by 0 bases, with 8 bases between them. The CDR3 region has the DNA TGCAGTGCTAGAGATACTGGCGACCAAGAGACCCAGTACTTC. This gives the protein CSARDTGDQETQYF.